This TCR beta chain was profiled in a study of sequential checkpoint blockade in melanoma. The overall study: Maintenance nivolumab came after either treatment sequence. TCRβ was sequenced from DNA of 90 to 95 pretreatment tumors.

Per germline, CDR1 GTSNPN and CDR2 SVGIG (reference sequence). This CDR3 contains 12 residues. Trimming cost V 1 base and J 3 bases, with 6 bases left between them. Sequencing used immunoSEQ multiplex PCR; TCRdb keeps in-frame clones, though not all of them. Of approximately 6,000 clones in the sample, 30% to 45% are singletons; the top ten hold roughly 8.7%. Treatment given: randomized to nivolumab then ipilimumab (arm A) or the reverse (arm B). This clone was found a few times. Sequenced here: tumor tissue (inferred from file names), sampled from a patient given nivolumab and ipilimumab in sequence. This sequence was found in a human donor with melanoma. The rearrangement joins TRBV30 to TRBJ2-5; D not certain. Here the CDR3 reads CAWSANKETQYF. CDR3 coding DNA: TGTGCCTGGAGTGCCAACAAAGAGACCCAGTACTTC.